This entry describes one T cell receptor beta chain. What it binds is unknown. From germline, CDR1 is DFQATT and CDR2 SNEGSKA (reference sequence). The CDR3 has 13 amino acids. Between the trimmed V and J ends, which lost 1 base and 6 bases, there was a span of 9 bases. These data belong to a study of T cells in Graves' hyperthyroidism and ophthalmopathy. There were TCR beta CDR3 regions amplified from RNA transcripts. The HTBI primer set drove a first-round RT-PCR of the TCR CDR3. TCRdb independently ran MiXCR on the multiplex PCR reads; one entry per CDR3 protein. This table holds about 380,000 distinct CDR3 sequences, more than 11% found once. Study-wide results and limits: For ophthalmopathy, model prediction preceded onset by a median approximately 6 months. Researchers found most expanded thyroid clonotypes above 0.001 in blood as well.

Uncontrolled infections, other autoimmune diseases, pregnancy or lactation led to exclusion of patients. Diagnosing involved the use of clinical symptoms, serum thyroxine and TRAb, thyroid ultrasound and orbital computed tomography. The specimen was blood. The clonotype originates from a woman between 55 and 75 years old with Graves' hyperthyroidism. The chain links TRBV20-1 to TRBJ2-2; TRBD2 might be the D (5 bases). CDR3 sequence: CSARVGDAGELFF. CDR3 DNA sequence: TGCAGTGCTAGAGTGGGAGACGCCGGGGAGCTGTTTTTT.